The T cell receptor beta chain under discussion was sequenced for a study of T cell responses to AZD1222 COVID-19 vaccine. Per germline, CDR1 SGHNT and CDR2 YENEEA. The V gene end was trimmed by 4 bases and the J gene end by 3 bases; junction bases not matched to a gene: 17. The CDR3 runs 20 residues. Study-wide results and caveats: Possibly, clonal diversity was underestimated; donors were largely white British and included more females. Only five or six AZD1222 recipients were seropositive at baseline.

Comments on this clone: Its antigen is undetermined.

Only in-frame clones appear in the TCRdb table, and some are missing; sequencing was by immunoSEQ multiplex PCR. The sample holds some 130,000 clones; roughly 93% are singletons and the top ten take 1.1%. The sequences come from peripheral blood, collected 28 days after the second AZD1222 dose. The chain is built from TRBV11-3 and TRBJ2-1, with 11 bases that match TRBD2. This clonotype was sampled from an adult who received the AZD1222 COVID-19 vaccine. The CDR3 nucleotides are TGTGCCAGCAGCTACCTCGGGCGACTAGCGGGACAAGGTTTCTACAATGAGCAGTTCTTC. It translates to CASSYLGRLAGQGFYNEQFF. Filled out from reference TRBV11-3 and TRBJ2-1, the complete variable domain reads EAGVVQSPRYKIIEKKQPVAFWCNPISGHNTLYWYLQNLGQGPELLIRYENEEAVDDSQLPKDRFSAERLKGVDSTLKIQPAELGDSAVYLCASSYLGRLAGQGFYNEQFFGPGTRLTVL.